What follows are 20 T cell receptor beta chains derived from one specimen sequenced in a study of T and B cells in COVID-19 patients. From blood, roughly 250-500 ng of genomic DNA served as TRB template. TRB rearrangements were amplified by multiplex PCR with BIOMED2 TRB-A/B primers. TCRdb passed the multiplex PCR reads through MiXCR, listing each CDR3 protein once. The sample comprises 6,000 to 7,500 distinct CDR3 sequences, 31% of which are singletons, and more than 20% rests with the top ten. Sequencing was carried out using blood. The receptors originated from a human donor with active COVID-19.

The chain recombines TRBV5-1 with TRBJ2-3, with D perhaps TRBD2 (7 bases). CDR1 is SGHRS, CDR2 YFSETQ, per germline. Trimming pared 4 bases from V and 5 bases from J, leaving 14 bases between. The length of the CDR3 is 14 residues. This CDR3 reads CASSPGGPGDTQYF. In DNA form, the CDR3 reads TGCGCCAGCAGCCCGGGGGGCCCCGGAGATACGCAGTATTTT. Drawing the rest from reference TRBV5-1 and TRBJ2-3, the complete variable domain is KAGVTQTPRYLIKTRGQQVTLSCSPISGHRSVSWYQQTPGQGLQFLFEYFSETQRNKGNFPGRFSGRQFSNSRSEMNVSTLELGDSALYLCASSPGGPGDTQYFGPGTRLTVL.

The rearrangement joins TRBV18 to TRBJ1-5; no firm D call. This CDR3 spans 15 amino acids. V lost 1 base and J 0 bases, leaving 7 bases between the germline ends. Germline loops: CDR1 KGHSH, CDR2 LQKENI. The CDR3 DNA is TGTGCCAGCTCACCACAGGGATATAGCAATCAGCCCCAGCATTTT. Protein sequence: CASSPQGYSNQPQHF.

This sequence joins TRBV6-5 and TRBJ2-3, with 8 bases that match TRBD2. CDR1 and CDR2 from the germline V gene are MNHEY and SVGAGI. The CDR3 length is 16 residues. Trimming took 5 bases from V and 2 from J; bases not matched to a gene: 9. The CDR3 reads CASSEGAGEATDTQYF. DNA for the CDR3: TGTGCCAGCAGTGAGGGAGCGGGGGAGGCCACAGATACGCAGTATTTT.

This clonotype is large within its sample. The CDR3 bases are TGTGCCAGCAGACCAGACACGGGGGGCAATCAGCCCCAGCATTTT. This gives the protein CASRPDTGGNQPQHF. This chain uses TRBV12-3 or TRBV12-4 with TRBJ1-5, with D perhaps matching TRBD1 (5 bases). Trimming cost V 6 bases and J 2 bases, with 14 bases left between them. The CDR3 contains 15 residues.

This clonotype was counted a few times. The V call is TRBV5-6, the J call TRBJ1-2; D unresolved. The CDR3 contains 14 residues. Trimming removed 4 bases from V and 7 bases from J, with 17 bases in between. CDR1 and CDR2 (germline): SGHDT, YYEEEE. The CDR3 sequence is CASSPGTKRVGYTF. CDR3 bases: TGTGCCAGCAGCCCCGGCACCAAGAGGGTTGGCTACACCTTC.

This chain uses TRBV12-3 or TRBV12-4 with TRBJ2-4; 8 positions match TRBD1. The CDR3 is made up of 13 amino acids. Trimming cost V 6 bases and J 6 bases; bases outside gene matches: 4. CDR3 loop: CASRTGGLNIQYF. The CDR3 DNA sequence: TGTGCCAGCAGAACAGGGGGTCTAAACATTCAGTACTTC.

The V call is TRBV7-2, the J call TRBJ2-7, with 14 bases fitting TRBD2. Germline CDR1 SGHTA, CDR2 FQGNSA. This CDR3 spans 18 amino acids. V was pared by 5 bases and J by 6 bases, with 15 bases of the junction left unmatched. The CDR3 region is CASSAHGLAGGPLREQYF. The CDR3 DNA reads as TGTGCCAGCAGCGCACACGGACTAGCGGGGGGCCCTCTCCGCGAGCAGTACTTC.

About this clonotype itself: A single base separates this from a much larger clone, so it may be a read error. The DNA for the CDR3 is TGTGCCAGCAGCTTATACCCGGGACTAGCGGGGGGGGCCGGGGGAGATACGCAGTATTTT. This gives the protein CASSLYPGLAGGAGGDTQYF. The chain has TRBV13 and TRBJ2-3, with 16 nucleotides matching TRBD2. V was clipped by 2 bases and J by 5 bases; unmatched bases: 13. CDR1 and CDR2 from the germline V gene are PRHDT and FYEKMQ (reference sequence). The CDR3 length is 20 residues.

Notes on this clonotype: A much more abundant neighbour one base away suggests this may be a read error. This chain joins TRBV19 and TRBJ2-4, with D possibly TRBD2 on 5 matching bases. CDR3 length: 13 residues. CDR1 and CDR2 from the germline V gene are LNHDA and SQIVND (reference sequence). V was clipped by 4 bases and J by 8 bases, with 12 bases between them. In DNA form, the CDR3 reads TGTGCCAGTAGTAAAACACTAGAGGACATTCAGTACTTC. This sequence encodes CASSKTLEDIQYF.

This chain links TRBV13 with TRBJ2-3, with D perhaps TRBD1 or TRBD2 (5 bases each). Germline lookup yields CDR1 PRHDT and CDR2 FYEKMQ (reference sequence). The CDR3 is 14 residues long. V lost 7 bases to trimming and J lost 0 bases, with 11 bases between them. The CDR3 is CASTGPYSTDTQYF. CDR3 DNA: TGTGCCAGCACGGGGCCATATAGCACAGATACGCAGTATTTT.

By share, this clonotype ranks as medium-sized. The chain uses TRBV6-5 and TRBJ2-7; D remains ambiguous. V shed 8 bases and J shed 2 bases, with 19 bases lying between them. CDR3 length: 15 amino acids. In germline, CDR1 is MNHEY, CDR2 SVGAGI. CDR3 loop: CASSPSSGAPYEQYF. In DNA form, the CDR3 reads TGTGCCAGCTCGCCCTCCTCAGGAGCCCCCTACGAGCAGTACTTC.

This clonotype turned up a few times. The rearrangement joins TRBV6-5 to TRBJ1-4; weak D call: TRBD1 (5 bases). Germline CDR1 MNHEY, CDR2 SVGAGI. V lost 0 bases and J 0 bases, leaving 11 bases between the germline ends. The CDR3 has 17 amino acids. DNA of the CDR3: TGTGCCAGCAGTTACTCATCCTGGGGCTCAACTAATGAAAAACTGTTTTTT. Translating it yields CASSYSSWGSTNEKLFF.

This chain links TRBV29-1 with TRBJ2-1; TRBD2 agrees at 8 bases. The CDR3 sequence is 12 residues long. V gave up 7 bases and J gave up 9 bases; unmatched junction bases: 8. Germline-derived CDR1 and CDR2 are SQVTM and ANQGSEA. The CDR3 loop is CSAVGGAFEQFF. The CDR3 nucleotides read TGCAGCGCCGTCGGGGGGGCCTTTGAGCAGTTCTTC.

This clonotype is deemed medium-sized. The chain carries TRBV29-1 and TRBJ2-1; tentatively, D is TRBD2 (6 bases). The length of the CDR3 is 15 residues. The ends were cut back, 5 bases at V and 5 bases at J, with 19 bases in the middle. Germline CDR1 is SQVTM and CDR2 is ANQGSEA. The chain's CDR3 is CSVQGGSTPHNEQFF. CDR3 in DNA: TGCAGCGTTCAAGGAGGGAGCACCCCTCACAATGAGCAGTTCTTC.

The chain is built from TRBV6-1 and TRBJ1-2; possible D gene TRBD1, 5 bases. The length of the CDR3 is 11 residues. Deletions cut 11 bases from V and 8 bases from J, with 15 bases between. Per the germline V gene, CDR1 is MNHNS and CDR2 is SASEGT. CDR3 region: CAAEGMEGYTF. Written as DNA, the CDR3 is TGTGCCGCCGAGGGGATGGAGGGCTACACCTTC.

Only a few counts were recorded for this clonotype. V usage is TRBV19 and J usage is TRBJ1-5, with 11 bases that match TRBD1. The V gene end was trimmed by 4 bases and the J gene end by 2 bases; junction bases not matched to a gene: 13. The germline gives CDR1 LNHDA, CDR2 SQIVND (reference sequence). The length of the CDR3 is 19 residues. The CDR3 loop reads CASSTGTGGIVLGNQPQHF. The CDR3 coding sequence is TGTGCCAGTAGTACAGGGACAGGGGGGATAGTTTTGGGCAATCAGCCCCAGCATTTT.

Remarks on this clonotype: Compared with germline, one end of the junction differs, possibly owing to a read error. V and J are TRBV11-1 and TRBJ1-4; D call uncertain. There are 15 residues in the CDR3. The germline CDR1 and CDR2 sequences are SGHAT and FQDESV (reference sequence). The CDR3 nucleotides read TGCGCCAGCAGCATTGACCTCTCGCTCGGTGAAAAACTGTTTTTT. Its protein is CASSIDLSLGEKLFF.

This chain uses TRBV4-2 with TRBJ2-6; 9 bases align to TRBD1. CDR3 length: 17 residues. CDR1 LGHNA and CDR2 YNFKEQ come from the germline V gene. With 4 bases clipped from V and 4 bases from J, the junction kept 8 bases outside the gene matches. CDR3 nucleotide sequence: TGTGCCAGCAGCCGGGACAGGGCTGTTTCCGGGGCCAACGTCCTGACTTTC. Translation gives CASSRDRAVSGANVLTF.

The chain combines TRBV5-1 with TRBJ2-1; 10 nucleotides line up with TRBD1. This CDR3 has 15 amino acids. In germline, CDR1 is SGHRS, CDR2 YFSETQ. Losses at the gene ends were 3 bases for V and 6 bases for J; bases not matched to a gene: 6. CDR3 nucleotides: TGCGCCAGCAGCTCCGGGACAGGGGTTTCCAATGAGCAGTTCTTC. This sequence encodes CASSSGTGVSNEQFF.

This clonotype showed up just a few times. V usage is TRBV6-1 and J usage is TRBJ1-2, with 9 bases matching TRBD1. The CDR3 has 14 residues. V was pared by 10 bases and J by 0 bases, with 6 bases of the junction left unmatched. CDR1 and CDR2 from the germline V gene are MNHNS and SASEGT. The CDR3 coding sequence is TGTGCCACCGCCCGGGACAGGGCTAACTATGGCTACACCTTC. This codes for CATARDRANYGYTF.